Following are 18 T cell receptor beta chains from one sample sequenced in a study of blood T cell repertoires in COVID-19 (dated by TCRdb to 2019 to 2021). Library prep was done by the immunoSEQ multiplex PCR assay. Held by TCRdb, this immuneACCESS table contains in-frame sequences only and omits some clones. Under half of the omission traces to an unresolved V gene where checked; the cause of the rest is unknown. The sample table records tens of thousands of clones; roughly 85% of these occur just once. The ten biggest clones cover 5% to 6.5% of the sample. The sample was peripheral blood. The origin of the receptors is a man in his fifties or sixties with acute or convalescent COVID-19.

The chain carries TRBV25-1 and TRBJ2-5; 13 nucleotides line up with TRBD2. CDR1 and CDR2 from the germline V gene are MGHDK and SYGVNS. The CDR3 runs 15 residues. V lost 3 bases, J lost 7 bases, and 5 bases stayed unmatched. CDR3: CASSDGTSGVGTQYF. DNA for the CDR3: TGTGCCAGCAGTGACGGGACTAGCGGGGTAGGGACCCAGTACTTC.

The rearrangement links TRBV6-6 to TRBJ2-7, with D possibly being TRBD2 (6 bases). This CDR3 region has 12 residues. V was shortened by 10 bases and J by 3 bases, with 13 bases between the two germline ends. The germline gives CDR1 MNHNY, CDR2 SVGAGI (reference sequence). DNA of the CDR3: TGTGCCACCGGGACGGGAGTCTACGAGCAGTACTTC. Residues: CATGTGVYEQYF.

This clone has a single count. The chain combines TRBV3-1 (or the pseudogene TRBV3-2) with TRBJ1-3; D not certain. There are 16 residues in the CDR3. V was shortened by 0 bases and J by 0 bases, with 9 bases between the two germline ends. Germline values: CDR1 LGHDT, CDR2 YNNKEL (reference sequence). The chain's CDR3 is CASSQEVRNSGNTIYF. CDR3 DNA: TGTGCCAGCAGCCAAGAGGTCAGGAACTCTGGAAACACCATATATTTT.

CDR3 region: CASSPETGGAYYEQYF. In DNA form, the CDR3 reads TGCGCCAGCAGCCCCGAAACCGGAGGGGCATACTACGAGCAGTACTTC. This chain connects TRBV5-1 to TRBJ2-7; a possible D gene is TRBD2 (6 bases). The V gene lost 4 bases and the J gene lost 3 bases, with 20 bases spanning the gap. The germline gives CDR1 SGHRS, CDR2 YFSETQ. The CDR3 is 16 amino acids.

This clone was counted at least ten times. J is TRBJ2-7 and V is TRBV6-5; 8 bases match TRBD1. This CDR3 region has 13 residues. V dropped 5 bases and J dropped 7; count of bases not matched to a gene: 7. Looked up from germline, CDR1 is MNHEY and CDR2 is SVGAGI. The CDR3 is CASSNRGVGEQYF. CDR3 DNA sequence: TGTGCCAGCAGTAACAGGGGGGTAGGAGAGCAGTACTTC.

This CDR3 is CASSLAPTRNTEAFF. The CDR3, as DNA: TGTGCCAGCAGCTTGGCACCTACTAGGAACACTGAAGCTTTCTTT. This chain joins TRBV5-8 and TRBJ1-1; D unclear. The CDR3 contains 15 residues. Germline loops: CDR1 SGHTS, CDR2 YDEGEE. V was cut by 0 bases and J by 1 base, with 10 bases left in between.

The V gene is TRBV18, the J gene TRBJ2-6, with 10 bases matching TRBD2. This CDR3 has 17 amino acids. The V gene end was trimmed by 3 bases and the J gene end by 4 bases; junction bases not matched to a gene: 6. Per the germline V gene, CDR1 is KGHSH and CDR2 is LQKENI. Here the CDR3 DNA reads TGTGCCAGCTCACCCCCTAGCGGGGGAGGGGGGGCCAACGTCCTGACTTTC. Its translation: CASSPPSGGGGANVLTF.

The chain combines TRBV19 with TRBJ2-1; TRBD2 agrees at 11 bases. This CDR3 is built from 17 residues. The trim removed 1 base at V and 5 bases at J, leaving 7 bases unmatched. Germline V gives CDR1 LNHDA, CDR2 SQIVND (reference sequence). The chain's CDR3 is CASSIVAGGFVNNEQFF. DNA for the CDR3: TGTGCCAGTAGTATAGTAGCGGGGGGGTTCGTCAACAATGAGCAGTTCTTC.

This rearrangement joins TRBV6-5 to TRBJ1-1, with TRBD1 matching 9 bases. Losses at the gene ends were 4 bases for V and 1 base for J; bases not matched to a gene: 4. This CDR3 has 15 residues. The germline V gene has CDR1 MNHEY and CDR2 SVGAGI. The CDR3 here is CASSWGQGTNTEAFF. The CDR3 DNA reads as TGTGCCAGCAGTTGGGGACAGGGAACGAACACTGAAGCTTTCTTT.

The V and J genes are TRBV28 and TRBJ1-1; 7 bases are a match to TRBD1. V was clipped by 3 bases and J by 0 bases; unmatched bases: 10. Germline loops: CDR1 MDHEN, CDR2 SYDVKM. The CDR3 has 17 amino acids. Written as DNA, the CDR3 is TGTGCCAGCAGTTTTTACACCGGGACAGAGATGAACACTGAAGCTTTCTTT. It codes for CASSFYTGTEMNTEAFF.

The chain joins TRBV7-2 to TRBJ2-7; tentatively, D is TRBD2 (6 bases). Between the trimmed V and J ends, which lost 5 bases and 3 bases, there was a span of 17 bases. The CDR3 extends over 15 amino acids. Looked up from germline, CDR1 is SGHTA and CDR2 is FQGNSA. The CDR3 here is CASSTSRDSDYEQYF. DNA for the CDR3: TGTGCCAGCAGCACATCCCGGGACTCCGACTACGAGCAGTACTTC. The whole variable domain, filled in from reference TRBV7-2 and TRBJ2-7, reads GAGVSQSPSNKVTEKGKDVELRCDPISGHTALYWYRQSLGQGLEFLIYFQGNSAPDKSGLPSDRFSAERTGGSVSTLTIQRTQQEDSAVYLCASSTSRDSDYEQYFGPGTRLTVT.

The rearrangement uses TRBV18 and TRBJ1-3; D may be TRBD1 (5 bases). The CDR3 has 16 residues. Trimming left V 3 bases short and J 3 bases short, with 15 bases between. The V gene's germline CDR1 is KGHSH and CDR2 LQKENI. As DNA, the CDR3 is TGTGCCAGCTCACCCAAAGGGGAAGGGATTGGAAACACCATATATTTT. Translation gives CASSPKGEGIGNTIYF.

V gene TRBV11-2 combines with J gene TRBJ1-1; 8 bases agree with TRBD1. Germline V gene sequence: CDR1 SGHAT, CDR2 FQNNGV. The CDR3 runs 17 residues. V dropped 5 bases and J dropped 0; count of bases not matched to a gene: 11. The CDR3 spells CASSTGDRGTVNTEAFF. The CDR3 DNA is TGTGCCAGCAGCACAGGCGACAGGGGAACGGTGAACACTGAAGCTTTCTTT.

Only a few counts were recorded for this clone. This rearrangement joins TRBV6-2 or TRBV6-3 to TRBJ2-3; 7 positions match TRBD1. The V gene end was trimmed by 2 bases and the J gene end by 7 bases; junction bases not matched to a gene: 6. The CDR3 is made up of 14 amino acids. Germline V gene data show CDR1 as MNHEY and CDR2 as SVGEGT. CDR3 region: CASSYGTARYTQYF. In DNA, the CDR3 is TGTGCCAGCAGTTACGGGACAGCACGATATACGCAGTATTTT.

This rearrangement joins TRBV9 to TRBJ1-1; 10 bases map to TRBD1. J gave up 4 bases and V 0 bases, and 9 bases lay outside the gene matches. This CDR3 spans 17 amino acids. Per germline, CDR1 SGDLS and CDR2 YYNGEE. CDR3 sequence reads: CASSVVPLDRGPTEAFF. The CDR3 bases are TGTGCCAGCAGCGTAGTACCCCTTGACAGGGGGCCCACTGAAGCTTTCTTT.

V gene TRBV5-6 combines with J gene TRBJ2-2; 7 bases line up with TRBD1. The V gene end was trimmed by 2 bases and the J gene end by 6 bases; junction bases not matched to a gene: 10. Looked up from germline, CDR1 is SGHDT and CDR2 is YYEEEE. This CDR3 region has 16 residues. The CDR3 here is CASSLPGDRVPGELFF. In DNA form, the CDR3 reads TGTGCCAGCAGCTTACCCGGTGACAGGGTCCCCGGGGAGCTGTTTTTT.

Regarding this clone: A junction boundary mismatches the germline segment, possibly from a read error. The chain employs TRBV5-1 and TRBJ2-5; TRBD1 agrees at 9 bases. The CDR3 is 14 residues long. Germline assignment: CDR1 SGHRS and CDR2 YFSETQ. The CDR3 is CASIPTGGLEIQYF. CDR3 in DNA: TGCGCCAGCATCCCAACAGGGGGCCTAGAGATCCAGTACTTC.

Here the CDR3 DNA reads TGTGCCAGTAGTGGGGGGACAGGTCCCTCCTACGAGCAGTACTTC. This translates into CASSGGTGPSYEQYF. V usage is TRBV19 and J usage is TRBJ2-7, with 8 bases fitting TRBD1. This CDR3 is 15 amino acids long. V gave up 5 bases and J gave up 0 bases; unmatched junction bases: 6. Germline CDR1 and CDR2: LNHDA and SQIVND (reference sequence).